Below are 2 T cell receptor beta chains sequenced from a single sample in a study of blood T cell repertoires in COVID-19. The assay was immunoSEQ multiplex PCR, and TCRdb's table has in-frame clones only and misses some. The sample yields about 310,000 clones, around 87% seen once. Input material: peripheral blood. These receptors were collected from a man in his 70s with acute or convalescent COVID-19.

This clone has just one count. The chain uses TRBV5-1 and TRBJ2-7; 11 nucleotides align to TRBD1. With 0 bases clipped from V and 2 bases from J, the junction kept 4 bases outside the gene matches. The germline V gene encodes CDR1 SGHRS and CDR2 YFSETQ. This CDR3 contains 16 residues. CDR3 region: CASSLDPGQGAYEQYF. The CDR3 DNA follows: TGCGCCAGCAGCTTGGACCCGGGACAGGGGGCCTACGAGCAGTACTTC.

This clone was found a few times. V is TRBV27 and J is TRBJ2-3; D not resolved. The CDR3 is made up of 17 amino acids. Deletions cut 4 bases from V and 0 bases from J, with 17 bases between. Germline values: CDR1 MNHEY, CDR2 SMNVEV (reference sequence). CDR3 sequence (DNA): TGTGCCAGCAGTTCGTATACTATCCCTTCTAGCACAGATACGCAGTATTTT. Translated, it gives CASSSYTIPSSTDTQYF.